Listed below are T cell receptor beta chains from one sample, sequenced in a study of regulatory T cells in long-lasting Graves disease. MiXCR, applied by TCRdb to the multiplex PCR reads, yields one record per CDR3 protein. This repertoire shows some 500,000 distinct CDR3 sequences, around 15% found once; its top ten account for 25%. The same sample was also used in a study of T cells in Graves' hyperthyroidism and ophthalmopathy.

The starting material was peripheral blood mononuclear cells (PBMCs), obtained at new diagnosis, from a patient treated with antithyroid drugs. These receptors were obtained from a woman aged 35-65 years with Graves disease. Both conserved end residues are part of each CDR3.

v_gene	CDR3aa
TRBV4-1	CASSDRGGRTNEKLFF
TRBV3-1	CASSLRGDNEQFF
TRBV15	CATSSRTGNYEQYF
TRBV5-4	CASSYGGAQNQPQHF
TRBV9	CASWGGPETGTEAFF
TRBV2	CASRSGRAKDEQYF
TRBV2	CASSDGGEETQYF
TRBV5-5	CASSLGGGSSGANVLTF
TRBV20-1	CSASIPGQGGWTEAFF
TRBV6-2/TRBV6-3	CASSYSWGRLDNEQFF
TRBV20-1	CSARDLGDYTF
TRBV5-1	CASSRGGQSYNEQFF
TRBV27	CASSLTSGYGYTF
TRBV28	CASSYPWLSRGARDTQYF
TRBV6-2/TRBV6-3	CASSYSGGGQETQYF
TRBV12-3/TRBV12-4	CASSLEGVLVPQHF
TRBV20-1	CSARDRRRGGHNEQFF
TRBV3-1	CASSQDIGGQETQYF
TRBV5-6	CASSLGYEPQHF
TRBV5-6	CASSLSRDRGYEQYF
TRBV5-5	CASSLGISANYGYTF
TRBV12-3/TRBV12-4	CASSLAVSNTEAFF
TRBV5-1	CASKTGTASSYEQYF
TRBV3-1	CASSPDDGIGQFF
TRBV25-1	CASADSILGYTF
TRBV24-1	CATRGQGSYGYTF
TRBV2	CASKGRYTGELFF
TRBV24-1	CATSDHSRTGFRPDTQYF
TRBV18	CASSPPEPQETQYF
TRBV30	CAWSVLLDTQYF
TRBV10-1	CASVGGRPRKLNTGELFF
TRBV11-2	CASSPRGGLNEQYF
TRBV29-1	CSVLERAGANVLTF
TRBV19	CASSIPGTYTQYF
TRBV25-1	CASAAGSSYNSPLHF
TRBV2	CASSVLGSESKLFF
TRBV6-1	CASSVVGGALFDNEQFF
TRBV28	CAGSPTGLSYEQYF
TRBV2	CASSPILGSGQETQYF
TRBV6-1	CASMEGANYGYTF
TRBV20-1	CSARDLNTEAFF
TRBV20-1	CSAIVGTGVATQYF
TRBV5-6	CASSLASGRETQYF
TRBV4-1	CASSRLKTTSGGTGELFF
TRBV11-3	CASSLYSIDTEAFF
TRBV19	CASSDRHSTGGLFF
TRBV19	CASSETGGSGSPLHF
TRBV27	CASSLLPRITGELFF
TRBV20-1	CSARDSGGATGLSSQHF
TRBV6-1	CASSTRWGDQETQYF
TRBV7-6	CASSRGGPDQPQHF
TRBV3-1	CASSRGTSGLVTEAFF
TRBV3-1	CASSRGYTEAFF
TRBV5-1	CASSTSGPPNEKLFF
TRBV5-1	CASSLTHGQGQFF
TRBV28	CATRTATYEQYF
TRBV7-9	CASSVGLNNEKLFF